This T cell receptor beta chain was recorded in a study of blood T cells in healthy people across ages. Germline CDR1 DFQATT, CDR2 SNEGSKA (reference sequence). V was trimmed by 1 base and J by 12 bases, leaving 16 bases between them. This CDR3 has 13 amino acids. This clonotype was recorded a few times. The antigen remains undetermined. Findings and caveats of the study: Per-million-T-cell TCR beta diversity fell roughly linearly with age.

Individuals who donated were healthy Caucasians from Russia aged about 6 to 95. Total RNA was isolated from each sample in quantities of at least 6 micrograms. For the second PCR, which ran for about 6 to 11 cycles, a sample-barcoded 5' primer and a J-beta primer mix were used. TCRdb re-called the 5' RACE reads with MiXCR, one entry per CDR3 protein. This sample has approximately 800,000 distinct CDR3 sequences, with roughly 60% found just once. The V gene is TRBV20-1, the J gene TRBJ2-1; maybe TRBD1 (5 bases). The sample comprised blood. This clonotype was obtained from a young man in good health. CDR3 in DNA: TGCAGTGCTAGAGTAAATCTGGGGCTCAGGCAGTTCTTC. It specifies CSARVNLGLRQFF.